This T cell receptor beta chain was documented in a study of shared clonotypes between healthy human individuals (dated by TCRdb to about 2020). Regarding the complete study: A couple of women and a few men aged 18 to 49 years were included in the cohort. To estimate repertoire size and how much clonotypes are shared between individuals, the study performed deep sequencing of blood TCR repertoires from roughly five healthy adults. For each donor, three plates each were used for CD4 naive and CD4 memory, two plates were used for CD8 naive, and one plate was used for CD8 memory. Between about 0.94 and 8.9 billion PBMCs per donor were obtained by leukapheresis. To increase sequencing depth and limit assay-specific biases, different laboratories used diverse techniques to prepare libraries and sequence TCR repertoires. The research as a whole found: The genetic and exposure-history diversity represented was limited by the small number of donors. Sampling was restricted to blood, and TCR repertoires in tissue are likely to differ from TCR repertoires in blood. Incomplete sequencing was indicated by rarefaction of sorted-subset datasets, despite the large sequencing depth. Pairwise subsampling led to the expectation that sequencing depth would affect the degree of clonotype sharing among donors. Roughly 5% of naive CD4, around 3.5% of naive CD8, about 2.5% of memory CD4, and 0.35% to 0.4% of memory CD8 clonotypes were shared across a handful of donors. Compared with non-shared clonotypes, the clonotypes found in all four sorted-subset donors had higher generation probabilities. Naive subsets generally had larger estimated clonotype richness than memory subsets did.

The donors were healthy, HIV-negative adults who had no recently reported acute infections or vaccinations. Only Caucasian adults living in Nashville, Tennessee, USA were represented among the donors. CD4+ T cells were enriched through magnetic negative selection, after which naive cells were positively selected on CD45RA and the remaining negative fraction served as the memory subset. Blood was obtained by leukapheresis, after which PBMCs were separated by Ficoll-Histopaque density gradient centrifugation and cryopreserved in liquid nitrogen vapor phase. Purity and quantity of every magnetically sorted T cell population were checked by analytical flow cytometry. Genomic DNA was isolated from each sorted fraction and quantified by UV absorbance on a Nanodrop 2000c. Using the deep immunoSEQ assay, multiplex PCR amplified TCR CDR3 regions from genomic DNA. Genomic DNA extracted from each cell subset was distributed evenly over all wells of several immunoSEQ 96-well plates, and each plate served as one replicate. For sorted subsets, around 0.2 ug of genomic DNA, equivalent to 30,000 or so T cell genomes, went into each replicate PCR. The purified libraries were quantified using a Qubit 3.0 fluorometer, sized with a Bioanalyzer 2100, and then quantified again using the KAPA Library Quantification kit. Each immunoSEQ 96-well plate was sequenced on its own single-read 150-cycle Illumina NextSeq 550 flow cell. The paper's processing steps were these. Because the immunoSEQ output included only junctional sequences and no quality scores, the filtering could not be the same as the filtering used for full-length reads. To assign V/J genes and CDR3, sequences were annotated against IMGT germline references using PyIR, a Python wrapper for IgBLAST v1.9. Reads with weak V/J assignments (E-value above 1e-6), missing CDR3, stop codons, out-of-frame junctions, or ambiguous translated residues were removed. V3J clonotypes were defined as sequences sharing the same inferred V gene, J gene, and CDR3 amino acid sequence. Percentage overlap between repertoires was computed as shared unique clonotypes divided by the size of the smaller repertoire. Three approaches were used to assess repertoire richness: RTK rarefaction, the Chao1 estimator, and Recon v2.1 estimates of unobserved clonotypes. OLGA was used to compute generation probabilities for all TCRbeta clonotypes that the gDNA method yielded from a handful of donors. TCRdb carries this immuneACCESS record with in-frame sequences only. Its versions omit some clonotypes, under half of them owing to an unresolved V gene in the studies checked, with the rest unexplained. The V and J calls and clone size were taken over from that table, and D and trimming were inferred from the DNA. Within this sample are roughly 700,000 clones, with 74% of them counted one time only. Of the sample, approximately 1.7% is held by the ten largest clones.

V is pruned by 2 bases and J by 6 bases, leaving 7 bases of the junction without a gene match. The CDR3 spans 15 residues, from the cysteine through the phenylalanine. Only CDR3 DNA is held: 45 bases, read in frame from base 1. The germline V gene (reference sequence) provides CDR1 LNHNV and CDR2 YYDKDF. Of note for this clone: It lacks a known antigen. No per-base quality is available; no much larger clone lies one base away.

This receptor was obtained from a woman aged 25 to 45 in good health. Specimen: memory CD4+ T cells sorted from blood. The sample's cell subset or site label is to be understood as: CD45RA-negative fraction. Here the chain combines TRBV15 and TRBJ2-7; 10 central bases correspond to TRBD1. The DNA reads as follows: TGTGCCACCAGCAGAACCGGGACAGGGGTGCGCGAGCAGTACTTC. Translated, this gives CATSRTGTGVREQYF.